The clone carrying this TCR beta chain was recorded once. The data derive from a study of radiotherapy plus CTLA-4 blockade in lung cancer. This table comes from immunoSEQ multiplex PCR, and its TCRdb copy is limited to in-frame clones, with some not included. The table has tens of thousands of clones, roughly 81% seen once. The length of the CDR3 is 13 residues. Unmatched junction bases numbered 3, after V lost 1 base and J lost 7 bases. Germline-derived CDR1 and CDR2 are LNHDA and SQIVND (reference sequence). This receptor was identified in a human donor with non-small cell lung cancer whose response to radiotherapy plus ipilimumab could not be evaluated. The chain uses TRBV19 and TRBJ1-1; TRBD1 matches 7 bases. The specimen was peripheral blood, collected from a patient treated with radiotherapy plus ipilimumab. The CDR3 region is CASSIVGGGEAFF. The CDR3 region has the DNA TGTGCCAGTAGTATAGTAGGGGGCGGTGAAGCTTTCTTT.